The clone carrying this T cell receptor beta chain occurred a few times. This specimen comes from a study of blood T cell repertoires in COVID-19. Study-level information: Acute and convalescent COVID-19 samples came from the United States, Italy and Spain.

Germline V lookup: CDR1 LGHDT, CDR2 YNNKEL (reference sequence). The CDR3 extends over 15 amino acids. Trimming removed 3 bases from V and 5 bases from J; junction bases left unmatched: 6. Clones were read by immunoSEQ multiplex PCR, and TCRdb kept only the in-frame ones, dropping some. This sample carries hundreds of thousands of clones, around 87% of them seen once, and the ten largest clones take about 6%. Sample: peripheral blood. The V and J genes are TRBV3-1 (or the pseudogene TRBV3-2) and TRBJ2-7, with 11 bases matching TRBD2. The TCR was taken from a woman between 45 and 65 years old with COVID-19, enrolled during active disease. Here the CDR3 DNA reads TGTGCCAGCAGCCAGGGACTAGCGGACACCCACGAGCAGTACTTC. It is translated as CASSQGLADTHEQYF.